The rows below give T cell receptor beta chains drawn from one sample of a study of T-cell reconstitution after alpha-beta-depleted transplantation in children. TCRdb itself ran the PCR reads through MiXCR, one entry per CDR3 protein. The sample consists of roughly 670,000 distinct CDR3 sequences, around 13% of them appearing once. The specimen comprised PBMCs, sampled before TCRalphabeta/CD19-depleted stem cell transplant. The receptors stem from a girl between 2 and 10 years old with congenital amegakaryocytic thrombocytopenia, due to receive a stem cell transplant. The CDR3 runs from the conserved cysteine through the conserved F or W. A D gene is named only where the DNA matches it firmly. The listing skips clone size in some rows; elsewhere it reads once, few, many or a size class.

J,V,length,size,D,CDR3,DNA
TRBJ1-4,TRBV10-3,15,.,TRBD1,CAISEGAQGGEKLFF,TGTGCCATCAGTGAGGGGGCCCAGGGGGGCGAAAAACTGTTTTTT
TRBJ2-1,TRBV10-3,17,many,TRBD1,CAIWVMLQGAPDNEQFF,TGTGCCATTTGGGTAATGCTTCAGGGGGCGCCCGACAATGAGCAGTTCTTC
TRBJ2-3,TRBV5-1,16,few,.,CASSLPPGTAGDTQYF,TGCGCCAGCAGCCTCCCCCCTGGGACGGCAGGAGATACGCAGTATTTT
TRBJ2-3,TRBV28,14,.,.,CASSLSQDTDTQYF,TGTGCCAGCAGTTTGTCCCAGGACACAGATACGCAGTATTTT
TRBJ1-2,TRBV20-1,12,many,.,CKAEGAQPGYTF,TGCAAGGCCGAAGGGGCCCAGCCCGGCTACACCTTC
TRBJ2-7,TRBV10-3,13,once,.,CAISESGLPEQYF,TGTGCCATCAGTGAGTCAGGGCTACCCGAGCAGTACTTC
TRBJ2-3,TRBV11-2,23,.,TRBD2,CASSLDVWGLAGSSAPSTDTQYF,TGTGCCAGCAGCTTAGATGTGTGGGGACTAGCGGGGTCCTCAGCCCCTAGCACAGATACGCAGTATTTT
TRBJ2-3,TRBV5-1,16,.,.,CASSLSWGTVADTQYF,TGCGCCAGCAGCTTGTCTTGGGGGACGGTGGCAGATACGCAGTATTTT
TRBJ2-1,TRBV6-6,13,.,TRBD2,CASGGTSGNEQFF,TGTGCCAGCGGGGGGACTAGCGGCAATGAGCAGTTCTTC
TRBJ2-3,TRBV5-1,14,many,TRBD2,CASRGGSSTDTQYF,TGCGCCAGCAGGGGCGGGAGTTCCACAGATACGCAGTATTTT
TRBJ2-1,TRBV29-1,15,few,TRBD2,CSVVGGLAAYNEQFF,TGCAGCGTTGTGGGTGGCCTAGCGGCCTACAATGAGCAGTTCTTC
TRBJ2-7,TRBV7-3,15,many,TRBD2,CASSLWASGPYEQYF,TGTGCCAGCAGCTTATGGGCTAGCGGACCCTACGAGCAGTACTTC
TRBJ2-7,TRBV6-5,14,few,TRBD1,CASSYWDRGYEQYF,TGTGCCAGCAGTTATTGGGACAGGGGATACGAGCAGTACTTC
TRBJ2-3,TRBV18,13,.,.,CASTDTSTDTQYF,TGTGCCAGCACAGACACGAGCACAGATACGCAGTATTTT
TRBJ2-3,TRBV5-1,15,.,.,CASSFWRNSGDTQYF,TGCGCCAGCAGCTTTTGGAGGAATTCAGGGGATACGCAGTATTTT
TRBJ2-7,TRBV5-1,14,few,.,CASSLGSLTYEQYF,TGCGCCAGCAGCTTGGGGTCTTTGACCTACGAGCAGTACTTC
TRBJ2-5,TRBV12-3/TRBV12-4,15,few,TRBD2,CASSHGTSGSRSQYF,TGTGCCAGCAGCCACGGGACTAGCGGGAGTCGATCCCAGTACTTC
TRBJ2-7,TRBV7-9,14,.,.,CASSLNQQAYEQYF,TGTGCCAGCAGCTTAAACCAGCAGGCCTACGAGCAGTACTTC
TRBJ2-3,TRBV4-1,16,.,.,CASSQGRQVGTDTQYF,TGCGCCAGCAGCCAAGGGAGACAGGTGGGCACAGATACGCAGTATTTT
TRBJ2-1,TRBV10-2,18,.,TRBD2,CASSERTSGTYGYNEQFF,TGCGCCAGCAGTGAGAGGACTAGCGGGACCTATGGCTACAATGAGCAGTTCTTC
TRBJ2-7,TRBV3-1,14,.,.,CASSQAGLPYEQYF,TGTGCCAGCAGCCAAGCGGGACTCCCCTACGAGCAGTACTTC
TRBJ2-1,TRBV11-2,14,few,TRBD2,CASSQTSGRDEQFF,TGTGCCAGCAGCCAAACTAGCGGGAGAGATGAGCAGTTCTTC
TRBJ2-7,TRBV11-2,14,many,.,CASSSRTATYEQYF,TGTGCCAGCAGCTCCAGGACTGCAACCTACGAGCAGTACTTC
TRBJ2-1,TRBV5-1,17,.,TRBD2,CASSLGLAGFAYNEQFF,TGCGCCAGCAGCTTGGGACTAGCGGGATTCGCCTACAATGAGCAGTTCTTC
TRBJ2-2,TRBV21-1,17,few,.,CASSKGGTPTDTGELFF,TGTGCCAGCAGCAAAGGGGGGACACCAACGGACACCGGGGAGCTGTTTTTT
TRBJ2-1,TRBV7-6,16,.,TRBD1,CASSFPPDRGGNEQFF,TGTGCCAGCAGCTTCCCTCCTGACAGGGGAGGCAATGAGCAGTTCTTC
TRBJ2-1,TRBV10-2,18,many,TRBD2,CASNLGLAGAAPYNEQFF,TGCGCCAGCAATCTGGGACTAGCGGGAGCCGCCCCTTACAATGAGCAGTTCTTC
TRBJ2-1,TRBV29-1,12,many,.,CSVSLSYNEQFF,TGCAGCGTAAGTCTCTCCTACAATGAGCAGTTCTTC
TRBJ2-3,TRBV20-1,13,.,.,CSARIEGSDTQYF,TGCAGTGCTAGAATTGAGGGGTCAGATACGCAGTATTTT
TRBJ2-1,TRBV7-9,15,.,TRBD2,CASSPSGRWVNEQFF,TGTGCCAGCAGCCCGAGCGGGAGGTGGGTTAATGAGCAGTTCTTC
TRBJ2-3,TRBV20-1,14,many,TRBD2,CSASPSGRTDTQYF,TGCAGTGCTAGTCCTAGCGGGCGCACAGATACGCAGTATTTT
TRBJ2-5,TRBV6-5,15,few,.,CASSYSTGRQETQYF,TGTGCCAGCAGTTACTCGACGGGGAGACAAGAGACCCAGTACTTC
TRBJ2-1,TRBV20-1,13,many,.,CSARGTAVNEQFF,TGCAGTGCTAGAGGAACAGCTGTCAATGAGCAGTTCTTC
TRBJ1-5,TRBV20-1,16,many,.,CSALRYGSGDNQPQHF,TGCAGTGCTCTTAGATACGGGTCAGGGGACAATCAGCCCCAGCATTTT
TRBJ2-7,TRBV11-1,14,many,TRBD2,CASSVEREEVGQYF,TGTGCCAGCAGCGTTGAGCGGGAGGAAGTCGGGCAGTACTTC
TRBJ2-1,TRBV20-1,16,.,TRBD2,CSARAAVASGYNEQFF,TGCAGTGCTAGAGCCGCTGTTGCTAGCGGATACAATGAGCAGTTCTTC
TRBJ2-1,TRBV7-9,14,.,.,CASSLKDRGNEQFF,TGTGCCAGCAGCTTAAAAGACCGAGGGAATGAGCAGTTCTTC
TRBJ2-1,TRBV20-1,15,many,TRBD2,CSAGGGGGSYNEQFF,TGCAGTGCCGGGGGTGGGGGGGGCTCCTACAATGAGCAGTTCTTC
TRBJ2-1,TRBV20-1,16,many,TRBD2,CSLTSGSSESYNEQFF,TGCAGTCTGACTAGCGGGAGTTCAGAATCCTACAATGAGCAGTTCTTC
TRBJ2-5,TRBV27,15,.,.,CASSRWDKGRETQYF,TGTGCCAGCAGTAGGTGGGATAAGGGTAGGGAGACCCAGTACTTC
TRBJ2-2,TRBV20-1,17,.,TRBD2,CSAPMVSGSYFAGELFF,TGCAGTGCCCCCATGGTTAGCGGGAGTTATTTTGCCGGGGAGCTGTTTTTT
TRBJ2-5,TRBV7-7,16,many,.,CASSLGGFSHGETQYF,TGTGCCAGCAGCTTAGGCGGGTTTAGCCACGGAGAGACCCAGTACTTC
TRBJ2-1,TRBV6-1,14,many,.,CASQQSSVGNEQFF,TGTGCCTCCCAGCAGTCTAGCGTGGGCAATGAGCAGTTCTTC
TRBJ2-1,TRBV5-1,14,many,.,CASSLDIGVNEQFF,TGCGCCAGCAGCTTGGATATCGGGGTCAATGAGCAGTTCTTC
TRBJ1-3,TRBV5-1,14,few,.,CASRGGDSGNTIYF,TGCGCCAGCAGGGGGGGAGACTCTGGAAACACCATATATTTT
TRBJ2-5,TRBV7-3,16,.,.,CASSLTHATAQETQYF,TGTGCCAGCAGCTTAACCCACGCGACAGCCCAAGAGACCCAGTACTTC
TRBJ2-7,TRBV5-1,16,few,TRBD2,CASSLSVGLASGEQYF,TGCGCCAGCAGCTTGTCGGTGGGACTAGCGTCGGGAGAGCAGTACTTC
TRBJ1-6,TRBV28,14,few,.,CASSLGPINSPLHF,TGTGCCAGCAGTTTGGGACCGATTAATTCACCCCTCCACTTT
TRBJ2-2,TRBV24-1,12,many,.,CATRTGDGELFF,TGTGCCACCAGGACAGGAGACGGGGAGCTGTTTTTT
TRBJ2-1,TRBV3-1,13,.,.,CASSHGGNNEQFF,TGTGCCAGCAGCCACGGAGGGAACAATGAGCAGTTCTTC
TRBJ2-7,TRBV6-1,15,many,TRBD1,CASSVYRDRTYEQYF,TGTGCCAGCAGTGTGTACCGGGACAGGACCTACGAGCAGTACTTC
TRBJ2-5,TRBV12-3/TRBV12-4,13,many,.,CASSLKGKETQYF,TGTGCCAGCAGTTTAAAAGGCAAAGAGACCCAGTACTTC
TRBJ1-1,TRBV5-1,14,many,.,CASSLGLTNTEAFF,TGCGCCAGCAGCTTGGGACTTACGAACACTGAAGCTTTCTTT
TRBJ2-3,TRBV21-1,15,many,.,CASKSLRDSTDTQYF,TGTGCCAGCAAATCCTTGAGGGACTCCACAGATACGCAGTATTTT
TRBJ2-1,TRBV12-5,14,many,.,CASGNGINYNEQFF,TGTGCTAGTGGAAACGGAATAAATTACAATGAGCAGTTCTTC